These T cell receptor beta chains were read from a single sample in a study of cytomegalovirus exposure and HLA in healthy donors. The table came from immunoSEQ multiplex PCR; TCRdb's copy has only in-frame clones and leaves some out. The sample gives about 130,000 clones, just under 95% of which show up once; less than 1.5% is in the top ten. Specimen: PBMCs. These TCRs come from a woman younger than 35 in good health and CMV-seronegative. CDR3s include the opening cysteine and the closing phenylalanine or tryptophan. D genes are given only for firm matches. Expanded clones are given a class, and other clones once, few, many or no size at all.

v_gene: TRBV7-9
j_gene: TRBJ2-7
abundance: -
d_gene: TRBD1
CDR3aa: CASRQGSAYEQYF
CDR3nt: TGTGCCAGCCGACAGGGGAGCGCCTACGAGCAGTACTTC

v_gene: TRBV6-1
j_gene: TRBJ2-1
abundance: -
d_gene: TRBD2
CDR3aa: CASSGTSGSLSYNEQFF
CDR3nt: TGTGCCAGCAGTGGGACTAGCGGGAGTCTTTCCTACAATGAGCAGTTCTTC

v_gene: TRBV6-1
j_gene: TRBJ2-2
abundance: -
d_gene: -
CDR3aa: CASSEFMGLSNTGELFF
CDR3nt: TGTGCCAGCAGTGAATTTATGGGACTCTCGAACACCGGGGAGCTGTTTTTT

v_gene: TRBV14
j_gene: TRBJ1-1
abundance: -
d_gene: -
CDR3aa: CASSHGGNTEAFF
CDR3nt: TGTGCCAGCAGCCACGGAGGGAACACTGAAGCTTTCTTT

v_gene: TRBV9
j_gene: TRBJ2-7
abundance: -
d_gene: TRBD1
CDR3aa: CASSVAGTGTYEQYF
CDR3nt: TGTGCCAGCAGCGTAGCTGGGACAGGGACCTACGAGCAGTACTTC

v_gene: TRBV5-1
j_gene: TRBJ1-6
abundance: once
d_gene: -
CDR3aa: CASSPDGGYNSPLHF
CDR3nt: TGCGCCAGCAGCCCGGACGGAGGATATAATTCACCCCTCCACTTT

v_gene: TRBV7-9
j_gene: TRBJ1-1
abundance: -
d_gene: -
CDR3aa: CASSSGGSTEAFF
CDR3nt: TGTGCCAGCAGCTCGGGGGGATCCACTGAAGCTTTCTTT

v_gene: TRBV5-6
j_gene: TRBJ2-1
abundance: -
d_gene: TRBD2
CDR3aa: CASSLGDSGRDEQFF
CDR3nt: TGTGCCAGCAGCTTGGGTGATAGCGGGAGGGATGAGCAGTTCTTC

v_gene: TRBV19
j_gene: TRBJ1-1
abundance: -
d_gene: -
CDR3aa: CASTYGNTEAFF
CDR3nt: TGTGCCAGTACCTACGGGAACACTGAAGCTTTCTTT

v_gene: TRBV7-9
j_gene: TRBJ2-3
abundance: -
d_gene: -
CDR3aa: CASSRAETDTQYF
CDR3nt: TGTGCCAGCAGCAGAGCGGAGACAGATACGCAGTATTTT

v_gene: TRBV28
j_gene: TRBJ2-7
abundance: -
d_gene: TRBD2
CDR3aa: CASSGPEGGRISYEQYF
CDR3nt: TGTGCCAGCAGTGGCCCAGAAGGCGGGAGAATCTCCTACGAGCAGTACTTC

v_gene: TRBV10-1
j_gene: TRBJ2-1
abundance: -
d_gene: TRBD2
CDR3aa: CASSELAGGPESYNEQFF
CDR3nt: TGCGCCAGCAGTGAACTAGCGGGAGGGCCTGAATCCTACAATGAGCAGTTCTTC

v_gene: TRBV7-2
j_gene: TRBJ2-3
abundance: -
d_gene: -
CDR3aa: CASSLARGPGTDTQYF
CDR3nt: TGTGCCAGCAGCTTAGCTCGAGGGCCGGGGACAGATACGCAGTATTTT

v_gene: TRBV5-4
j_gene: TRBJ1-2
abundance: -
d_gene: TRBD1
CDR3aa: CASSVAAMTGESSLGYTF
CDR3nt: TGTGCCAGCAGCGTGGCCGCAATGACAGGGGAAAGCTCGTTGGGCTACACCTTC

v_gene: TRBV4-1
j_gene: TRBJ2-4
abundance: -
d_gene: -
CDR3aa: CASSQDRRTDYIQYF
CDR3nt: TGCGCCAGCAGCCAAGATAGGCGGACGGACTACATTCAGTACTTC

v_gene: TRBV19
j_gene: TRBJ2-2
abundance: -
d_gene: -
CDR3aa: CASSRQEAGELFF
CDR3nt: TGTGCCAGTAGTAGACAGGAGGCCGGGGAGCTGTTTTTT

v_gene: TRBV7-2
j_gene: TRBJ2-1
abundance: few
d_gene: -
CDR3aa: CASSPFRGSYRNEQFF
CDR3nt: TGTGCCAGCAGCCCCTTTCGTGGGAGTTACCGCAATGAGCAGTTCTTC

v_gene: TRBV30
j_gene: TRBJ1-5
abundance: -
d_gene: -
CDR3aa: CAWSGGAKPQHF
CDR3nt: TGTGCCTGGAGTGGGGGCGCGAAGCCCCAGCATTTT

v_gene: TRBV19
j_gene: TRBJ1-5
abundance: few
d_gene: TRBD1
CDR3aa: CAIGQGHSNQPQHF
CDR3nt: TGTGCCATAGGACAGGGACATAGCAATCAGCCCCAGCATTTT

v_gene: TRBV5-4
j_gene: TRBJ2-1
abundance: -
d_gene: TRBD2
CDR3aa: CASSSQRGGPPEQFF
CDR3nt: TGTGCCAGCAGCTCTCAGCGGGGGGGCCCCCCCGAGCAGTTCTTC

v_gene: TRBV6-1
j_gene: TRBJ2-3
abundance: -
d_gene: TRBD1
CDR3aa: CASSDGTGILDTQYF
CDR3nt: TGTGCCAGCAGTGATGGGACAGGGATTTTAGATACGCAGTATTTT

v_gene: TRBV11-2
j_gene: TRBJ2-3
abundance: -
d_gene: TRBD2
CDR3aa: CASSSGMAGGSDTQYF
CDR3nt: TGTGCCAGCAGCAGTGGGATGGCGGGGGGCTCAGATACGCAGTATTTT

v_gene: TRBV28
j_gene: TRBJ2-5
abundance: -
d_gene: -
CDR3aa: CASSLWGSGKETQYF
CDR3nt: TGTGCCAGCAGTTTATGGGGCTCAGGGAAAGAGACCCAGTACTTC

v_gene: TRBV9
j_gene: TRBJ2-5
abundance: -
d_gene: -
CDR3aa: CASSVPGIQETQYF
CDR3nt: TGTGCCAGCAGCGTCCCCGGGATCCAAGAGACCCAGTACTTC

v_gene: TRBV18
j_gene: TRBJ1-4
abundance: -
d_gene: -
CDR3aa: CASSPRQGGEKLFF
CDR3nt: TGTGCCAGCTCACCTCGGCAGGGAGGTGAAAAACTGTTTTTT

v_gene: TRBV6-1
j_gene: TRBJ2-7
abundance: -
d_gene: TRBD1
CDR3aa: CASSPTGGYEQYF
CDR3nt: TGTGCCAGCAGTCCCACAGGGGGCTACGAGCAGTACTTC

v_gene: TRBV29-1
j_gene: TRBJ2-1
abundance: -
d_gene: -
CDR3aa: CSVELGLGSVNEQFF
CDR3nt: TGCAGCGTTGAATTGGGTTTGGGCTCCGTCAATGAGCAGTTCTTC

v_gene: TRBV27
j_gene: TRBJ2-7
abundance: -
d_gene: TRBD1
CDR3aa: CASSTQGALTEQYF
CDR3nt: TGTGCCAGCAGCACACAGGGGGCCCTAACCGAGCAGTACTTC

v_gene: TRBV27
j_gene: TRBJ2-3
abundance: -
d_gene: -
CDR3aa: CATYHRATSTDTQYF
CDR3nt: TGTGCCACCTATCACAGGGCTACTAGCACAGATACGCAGTATTTT

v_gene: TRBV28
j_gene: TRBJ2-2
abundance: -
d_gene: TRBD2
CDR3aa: CASSPIKGGRDTGELFF
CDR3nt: TGTGCCAGCAGCCCTATAAAGGGAGGGCGAGACACCGGGGAGCTGTTTTTT

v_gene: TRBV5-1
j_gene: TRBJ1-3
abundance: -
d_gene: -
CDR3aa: CASSTRDSGNTIYF
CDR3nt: TGCGCCAGCAGCACCAGGGACTCTGGAAACACCATATATTTT

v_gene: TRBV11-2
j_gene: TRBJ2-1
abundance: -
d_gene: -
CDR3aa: CASSFEVLSGVIGHEQFF
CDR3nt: TGTGCCAGCAGCTTCGAAGTACTATCGGGGGTGATAGGCCATGAGCAGTTCTTC

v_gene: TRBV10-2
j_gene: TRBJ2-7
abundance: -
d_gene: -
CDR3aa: CASSEGGEQYF
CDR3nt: TGCGCCAGCAGTGAGGGAGGAGAGCAGTACTTC

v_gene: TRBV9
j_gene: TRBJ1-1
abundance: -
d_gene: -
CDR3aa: CASSPRHMRGGTEAFF
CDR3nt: TGTGCCAGCAGCCCCCGACACATGCGAGGGGGCACTGAAGCTTTCTTT

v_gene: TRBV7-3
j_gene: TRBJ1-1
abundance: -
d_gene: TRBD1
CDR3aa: CASSLTGGNTEAFF
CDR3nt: TGTGCCAGCAGCTTAACAGGGGGCAACACTGAAGCTTTCTTT

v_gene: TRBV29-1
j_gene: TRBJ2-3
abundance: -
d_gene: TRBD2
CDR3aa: CSVPLAVRDTQYF
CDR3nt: TGCAGCGTCCCGCTAGCGGTTCGGGATACGCAGTATTTT

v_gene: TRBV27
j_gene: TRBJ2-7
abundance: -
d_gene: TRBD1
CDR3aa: CASGWGQGAPEQYF
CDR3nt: TGTGCCAGCGGGTGGGGACAGGGGGCGCCTGAGCAGTACTTC

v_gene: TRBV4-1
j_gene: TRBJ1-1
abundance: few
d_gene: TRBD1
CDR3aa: CASSHGQGRNTEAFF
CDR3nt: TGCGCCAGCAGCCATGGACAGGGTCGGAACACTGAAGCTTTCTTT

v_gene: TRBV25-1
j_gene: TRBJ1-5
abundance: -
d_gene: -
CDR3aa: CASNNRDQPQHF
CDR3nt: TGTGCCAGCAATAACAGGGACCAGCCCCAGCATTTT